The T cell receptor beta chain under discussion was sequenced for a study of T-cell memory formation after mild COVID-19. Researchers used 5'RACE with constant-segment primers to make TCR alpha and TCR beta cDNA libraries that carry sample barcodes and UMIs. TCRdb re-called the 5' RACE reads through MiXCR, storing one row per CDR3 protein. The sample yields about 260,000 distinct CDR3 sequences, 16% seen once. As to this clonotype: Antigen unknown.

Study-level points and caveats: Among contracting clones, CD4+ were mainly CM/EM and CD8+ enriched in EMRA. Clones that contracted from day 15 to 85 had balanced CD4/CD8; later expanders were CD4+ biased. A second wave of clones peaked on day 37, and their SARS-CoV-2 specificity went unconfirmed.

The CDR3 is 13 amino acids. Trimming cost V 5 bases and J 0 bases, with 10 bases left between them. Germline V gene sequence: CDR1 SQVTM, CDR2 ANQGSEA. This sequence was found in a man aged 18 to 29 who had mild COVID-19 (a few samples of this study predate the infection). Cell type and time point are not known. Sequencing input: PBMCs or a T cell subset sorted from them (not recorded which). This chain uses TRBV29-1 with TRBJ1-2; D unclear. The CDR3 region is CSVRQQTNYGYTF. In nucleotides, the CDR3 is TGCAGCGTTAGGCAGCAGACTAACTATGGCTACACCTTC.